Shown below are 25 T cell receptor beta chains from a single sample sequenced in a study of T cell changes during pregnancy in multiple sclerosis. Assay: immunoSEQ multiplex PCR; the TCRdb copy retains only in-frame clones and omits some. Among roughly 40,000 clones, over 80% were seen once, and the ten largest hold about 0.73%. Here the sequenced sample was CD4+ T cells from peripheral blood mononuclear cells, taken before pregnancy. The receptors were sampled from a female donor with multiple sclerosis, enrolled in a pregnancy study.

The chain joins TRBV7-2 to TRBJ1-5; D possibly corresponds to TRBD1 (5 bases). Germline V gene lookup returns CDR1 SGHTA and CDR2 FQGNSA. Trimming pared 5 bases from V and 4 bases from J, leaving 12 bases between. The CDR3 loop spans 14 amino acids. The CDR3 bases are TGTGCCAGCAGCCGCGACAGACCGAATCAGCCCCAGCATTTT. Protein: CASSRDRPNQPQHF. Complete variable domain (other parts from reference TRBV7-2 and TRBJ1-5): GAGVSQSPSNKVTEKGKDVELRCDPISGHTALYWYRQSLGQGLEFLIYFQGNSAPDKSGLPSDRFSAERTGGSVSTLTIQRTQQEDSAVYLCASSRDRPNQPQHFGDGTRLSIL.

This clone was counted a single time. CDR3: CASSEGFYSGNTIYF. CDR3 nucleotides: TGTGCCAGCAGTGAAGGGTTCTACTCTGGAAACACCATATATTTT. This chain joins TRBV6-1 and TRBJ1-3; D unclear. The V gene's germline CDR1 is MNHNS and CDR2 SASEGT. This CDR3 contains 15 residues. V was trimmed by 1 base and J by 0 bases, leaving 7 bases between them.

The chain has TRBV7-2 and TRBJ1-1, with no clear D. The CDR3 is 13 amino acids. The germline gives CDR1 SGHTA, CDR2 FQGNSA. V lost 2 bases and J 1 base, leaving 5 bases between the germline ends. CDR3 region: CASSLPRNTEAFF. The CDR3 DNA reads TGTGCCAGCAGCTTACCCCGGAACACTGAAGCTTTCTTT. Full variable domain (outside the CDR3, taken from reference TRBV7-2 and TRBJ1-1): GAGVSQSPSNKVTEKGKDVELRCDPISGHTALYWYRQSLGQGLEFLIYFQGNSAPDKSGLPSDRFSAERTGGSVSTLTIQRTQQEDSAVYLCASSLPRNTEAFFGQGTRLTVV.

The rearrangement links TRBV4-1 to TRBJ1-1, with no clear D. Germline-derived CDR1 and CDR2 are MGHRA and YSYEKL. The CDR3 is 14 residues long. V was shortened by 3 bases and J by 1 base, with 9 bases between the two germline ends. CDR3 protein: CASSHPLRNTEAFF. CDR3 nucleotide sequence: TGCGCCAGCAGCCACCCCCTTAGGAACACTGAAGCTTTCTTT.

The CDR3 is CASSPRGGDEQFF. The CDR3 nucleotides are TGTGCCAGCAGCCCCCGTGGGGGGGATGAGCAGTTCTTC. The chain uses TRBV7-2 and TRBJ2-1, with 7 positions matching TRBD2. Unmatched junction bases numbered 6, after V lost 5 bases and J lost 8 bases. CDR3 length equals 13 residues. CDR1 and CDR2 from the germline V gene are SGHTA and FQGNSA.

The J gene is TRBJ1-2, the V gene TRBV19; D is perhaps TRBD1 (5 bases). Trimming shortened V by 10 bases and J by 7 bases, and 22 bases separated the two germline ends. CDR1 and CDR2 (germline): LNHDA, SQIVND (reference sequence). The length of the CDR3 is 14 residues. CDR3 loop: CATQPTGGKGGYTF. CDR3 bases: TGTGCCACGCAGCCAACCGGGGGGAAAGGTGGCTACACCTTC.

DNA of the CDR3: TGTGCCAGCAGCCATACCGGGACAGGGGGCGGTGAGCAGTTCTTC. This codes for CASSHTGTGGGEQFF. The chain recombines TRBV4-2 with TRBJ2-1; 12 nucleotides match TRBD1. Per the germline V gene, CDR1 is LGHNA and CDR2 is YNFKEQ. The ends lost 3 bases at V and 9 bases at J; junction bases unmatched: 6. This CDR3 spans 15 amino acids.

The chain has TRBV9 and TRBJ1-6, with D tentatively TRBD1 (6 bases). The CDR3 runs to 16 residues. V was trimmed by 4 bases and J by 2 bases, leaving 13 bases between them. Germline assignment: CDR1 SGDLS and CDR2 YYNGEE. The CDR3 here is CASSPEGGAYNSPLHF. CDR3 DNA: TGTGCCAGCAGCCCCGAAGGGGGGGCCTATAATTCACCCCTCCACTTT.

V is TRBV2 and J is TRBJ2-3; 8 bases are shared with TRBD1. V was pared by 10 bases and J by 2 bases, with 5 bases of the junction left unmatched. The CDR3 extends over 13 amino acids. The germline CDR1 and CDR2 sequences are SNHLY and FYNNEI. CDR3: CAIGQGDTDTQYF. In nucleotides, the CDR3 is TGTGCCATAGGACAGGGCGACACAGATACGCAGTATTTT.

V gene TRBV21-1 combines with J gene TRBJ1-4; TRBD1, the D gene given by the table, was not confirmed from the DNA. TRBV21-1 is labeled a pseudogene. The length of the CDR3 is 13 residues. The CDR3: CASRTLLNEKLFF. CDR3 sequence (DNA): TGTGCCAGCAGGACACTGCTCAATGAAAAACTGTTTTTT.

The V gene is TRBV4-3, the J gene TRBJ1-2, with D unresolved. V lost 1 base to trimming and J lost 4 bases, with 16 bases between them. The CDR3 loop spans 16 amino acids. Germline lookup yields CDR1 LGHNA and CDR2 YSLEER. In DNA, the CDR3 is TGCGCCAGCAGCCAAGCTGGAGGAGGGCCCGTCTATGGCTACACCTTC. Translated: CASSQAGGGPVYGYTF.

CDR3 protein: CASSFLAGNYEQYF. Written as DNA, the CDR3 is TGTGCCAGCAGCTTTCTAGCGGGGAACTACGAGCAGTACTTC. The chain employs TRBV7-2 and TRBJ2-7; 9 bases align to TRBD2. Germline-derived CDR1 and CDR2 are SGHTA and FQGNSA. Trimming at V came to 3 bases and at J to 3 bases, leaving 3 bases not matched to a gene. The CDR3 has 14 amino acids.

The chain carries TRBV19 and TRBJ2-2; 8 nucleotides line up with TRBD1. V gave up 8 bases and J gave up 5 bases; unmatched junction bases: 4. The V gene's germline CDR1 is LNHDA and CDR2 SQIVND (reference sequence). The CDR3 has 13 amino acids. The CDR3 region is CASRNRGTGELFF. CDR3 bases: TGTGCCAGTCGTAACAGGGGGACCGGGGAGCTGTTTTTT.

This chain connects TRBV14 to TRBJ2-7; D is ambiguous. Per germline, CDR1 SGHDN and CDR2 FVKESK. Between the trimmed V and J ends, which lost 1 base and 0 bases, there was a span of 10 bases. The CDR3 covers 15 residues. The CDR3 protein is CASSQGQVSSYEQYF. The CDR3 DNA is TGTGCCAGCAGCCAAGGGCAGGTTAGCTCCTACGAGCAGTACTTC. Filled out from reference TRBV14 and TRBJ2-7, the complete variable domain reads EAGVTQFPSHSVIEKGQTVTLRCDPISGHDNLYWYRRVMGKEIKFLLHFVKESKQDESGMPNNRFLAERTGGTYSTLKVQPAELEDSGVYFCASSQGQVSSYEQYFGPGTRLTVT.

The chain recombines TRBV6-5 with TRBJ1-6; no clear D. The germline V gene has CDR1 MNHEY and CDR2 SVGAGI. The V end was cut by 2 bases, the J end by 6 bases, with 8 bases between. The length of the CDR3 is 14 residues. For the CDR3, the DNA is TGTGCCAGCAGTTACGTGGCAGTTAATTCACCCCTCCACTTT. Amino acid sequence: CASSYVAVNSPLHF.

The chain is built from TRBV15 and TRBJ2-3; 7 nucleotides line up with TRBD2. Looked up from germline, CDR1 is LNHNV and CDR2 is YYDKDF (reference sequence). The CDR3 covers 16 residues. The V segment lost 0 bases and the J segment 4 bases; nucleotides outside the gene matches: 7. The CDR3 sequence is CATSRDNAGVSDTQYF. CDR3 in DNA: TGTGCCACCAGCAGAGATAATGCGGGGGTTTCAGATACGCAGTATTTT.

The rearrangement uses TRBV28 and TRBJ1-1, with D possibly being TRBD1 (5 bases). Germline CDR1 is MDHEN and CDR2 is SYDVKM. Deletions cut 3 bases from V and 3 bases from J, with 14 bases between. The CDR3 runs 15 residues. Here the CDR3 reads CASSLAGKGDTEAFF. DNA of the CDR3: TGTGCCAGCAGTTTGGCAGGGAAAGGGGACACTGAAGCTTTCTTT.

V usage is TRBV7-2 and J usage is TRBJ2-7; 8 nucleotides align to TRBD2. The germline V gene encodes CDR1 SGHTA and CDR2 FQGNSA. After removal of 1 base from V and 2 bases from J, the junction contained 4 bases not matched to a gene. The length of the CDR3 is 15 residues. The DNA for the CDR3 is TGTGCCAGCAGCTTAGGAGGTAGCGGGGCCTACGAGCAGTACTTC. Translated: CASSLGGSGAYEQYF.

This clone was observed once. The chain carries TRBV7-2 and TRBJ1-1; D might be TRBD1 (5 bases). Deletions cut 1 base from V and 4 bases from J, with 10 bases between. CDR1 is SGHTA, CDR2 FQGNSA, per germline. This CDR3 region has 14 residues. The CDR3 region has the DNA TGTGCCAGCAGCTTAGTCGGGGGATCCACTGAAGCTTTCTTT. Its protein product is CASSLVGGSTEAFF.

The chain carries TRBV9 and TRBJ2-7; 7 nucleotides align to TRBD2. The V and J ends lost 3 bases and 5 bases, in that order; junction bases with no gene match: 8. CDR3 length: 14 residues. Germline V gene data show CDR1 as SGDLS and CDR2 as YYNGEE. In DNA form, the CDR3 reads TGTGCCAGCAGCGCCAGGGCTAGCGGAAACGAGCAGTACTTC. Amino acid sequence: CASSARASGNEQYF.

This rearrangement joins TRBV27 to TRBJ2-7; TRBD2 matches at 10 bases. The CDR3 is made up of 20 amino acids. Germline assignment: CDR1 MNHEY and CDR2 SMNVEV (reference sequence). Trimming cost V 3 bases and J 6 bases; bases outside gene matches: 23. CDR3 loop: CASSLKSPGDSGGPRREQYF. As DNA, the CDR3 is TGTGCCAGCAGTTTGAAGTCCCCGGGGGATAGCGGGGGGCCCAGGCGCGAGCAGTACTTC.

DNA for the CDR3: TGTGCCAGCAGCTTGGGGATGGGACAGGGGTACGAGCAGTACTTC. This codes for CASSLGMGQGYEQYF. This chain joins TRBV5-5 and TRBJ2-7; the match to TRBD1 covers 10 bases. J was trimmed by 4 bases and V by 0 bases; bases with no gene match: 4. This CDR3 has 15 residues. The germline CDR1 and CDR2 sequences are SGHKS and YYEKEE (reference sequence). Filled out from reference TRBV5-5 and TRBJ2-7, the complete variable domain reads DAGVTQSPTHLIKTRGQQVTLRCSPISGHKSVSWYQQVLGQGPQFIFQYYEKEERGRGNFPDRFSARQFPNYSSELNVNALLLGDSALYLCASSLGMGQGYEQYFGPGTRLTVT.

The CDR3 nucleotides read TGTGCCAGTAGTATAGCTGGGACAGACAGTTACGAGCAGTACTTC. It specifies CASSIAGTDSYEQYF. This chain connects TRBV19 to TRBJ2-7, with TRBD1 matching over 7 bases. The V gene's germline CDR1 is LNHDA and CDR2 SQIVND (reference sequence). The V segment lost 1 base and the J segment 4 bases; nucleotides outside the gene matches: 7. This CDR3 contains 15 residues.

The chain couples TRBV9 to TRBJ1-3, with TRBD1 as a possible D gene (5 bases). V was clipped by 1 base and J by 0 bases, with 11 bases between them. This CDR3 is built from 16 residues. Looked up from germline, CDR1 is SGDLS and CDR2 is YYNGEE. The CDR3, as DNA: TGTGCCAGCAGCGTAAATACAGGTTACTCTGGAAACACCATATATTTT. Amino acids: CASSVNTGYSGNTIYF.

This chain uses TRBV10-3 with TRBJ2-3; 12 nucleotides line up with TRBD2. The germline CDR1 and CDR2 sequences are ENHRY and SYGVKD. The CDR3 totals 16 residues. The J segment lost 4 bases and the V segment lost 2 bases, leaving 4 bases of the junction unmatched. The chain's CDR3 is CAISESLAGGADTQYF. The CDR3 DNA follows: TGTGCCATCAGTGAGAGCCTAGCGGGGGGGGCAGATACGCAGTATTTT.